This is a list of T cell receptor beta chains from one sample in a study of human T cells and chemical hapten exposure. Using its own MiXCR run on the RACE reads, TCRdb lists one record per CDR3 protein. This sample has more than 70,000 distinct CDR3 sequences, with 11% found just once. The source material was whole blood, sampled in connection with sensitization to the hapten diphenylcyclopropenone (DPC). These receptors were collected from a woman in her thirties with alopecia areata. Some clones in this sample may be carry-over from other donors' samples. Both conserved end residues are part of each CDR3. Fields, in order: D gene, CDR3 length, V gene, clone size, J gene, CDR3 protein, CDR3 DNA. A D gene is named only where the DNA matches it firmly. The size field is filled for only some rows; it gives once, few, many or a size class.

d_call: TRBD1
cdr3_length: 15
v_call: TRBV28
clone_size: many
j_call: TRBJ1-5
cdr3_aa: CASSFPGGLGQPQHF
cdr3_nt: TGTGCCAGCAGTTTCCCAGGGGGCTTGGGTCAGCCCCAGCATTTT

d_call: -
cdr3_length: 15
v_call: TRBV24-1
clone_size: few
j_call: TRBJ2-6
cdr3_aa: CATSDGSSGANVLTF
cdr3_nt: TGTGCCACCAGTGATGGTTCCAGTGGGGCCAACGTCCTGACTTTC

d_call: -
cdr3_length: 14
v_call: TRBV5-4
clone_size: many
j_call: TRBJ2-5
cdr3_aa: CASSVQGAVETQYF
cdr3_nt: TGTGCCAGCAGCGTACAAGGGGCGGTGGAGACCCAGTACTTC

d_call: TRBD2
cdr3_length: 15
v_call: TRBV4-2
clone_size: many
j_call: TRBJ2-1
cdr3_aa: CASSQAAGGPDEQFF
cdr3_nt: TGTGCCAGCAGCCAAGCTGCGGGAGGGCCCGATGAGCAGTTCTTC

d_call: -
cdr3_length: 15
v_call: TRBV19
clone_size: many
j_call: TRBJ2-2
cdr3_aa: CASSISGGSTGELFF
cdr3_nt: TGTGCCAGTAGTATTTCCGGAGGCTCCACCGGGGAGCTGTTTTTT

d_call: TRBD2
cdr3_length: 16
v_call: TRBV6-6
clone_size: -
j_call: TRBJ2-2
cdr3_aa: CASREKRGRSTGEPFF
cdr3_nt: TGTGCCAGCAGGGAAAAGCGGGGGCGCTCCACCGGGGAGCCGTTTTTT

d_call: TRBD1
cdr3_length: 16
v_call: TRBV28
clone_size: many
j_call: TRBJ1-6
cdr3_aa: CASSLDRDYYNSPLHF
cdr3_nt: TGTGCCAGCAGTTTGGACAGGGATTACTATAATTCACCCCTCCACTTT

d_call: TRBD2
cdr3_length: 15
v_call: TRBV6-2/TRBV6-3
clone_size: -
j_call: TRBJ2-1
cdr3_aa: CASSQAGDSYNEQFF
cdr3_nt: TGTGCCAGCAGCCAAGCGGGAGACTCTTACAATGAGCAGTTCTTC

d_call: TRBD1
cdr3_length: 13
v_call: TRBV6-4
clone_size: many
j_call: TRBJ2-3
cdr3_aa: CASSKDREDTQYF
cdr3_nt: TGTGCCAGCAGTAAGGACAGGGAAGATACGCAGTATTTT

d_call: -
cdr3_length: 14
v_call: TRBV28
clone_size: -
j_call: TRBJ1-1
cdr3_aa: CASSLRGSATEAFF
cdr3_nt: TGTGCCAGCAGTTTAAGAGGGTCGGCCACTGAAGCTTTCTTT

d_call: TRBD1
cdr3_length: 17
v_call: TRBV10-3
clone_size: many
j_call: TRBJ1-6
cdr3_aa: CAISDPDRTGSLSPLHF
cdr3_nt: TGTGCCATCAGTGACCCTGATCGGACAGGTTCCCTTTCACCCCTCCACTTT

d_call: TRBD1
cdr3_length: 15
v_call: TRBV6-1
clone_size: -
j_call: TRBJ1-6
cdr3_aa: CASSETTGLWSPLHF
cdr3_nt: TGTGCCAGCAGTGAAACGACAGGGCTATGGTCACCCCTCCACTTT

d_call: -
cdr3_length: 16
v_call: TRBV21-1
clone_size: few
j_call: TRBJ2-1
cdr3_aa: CATILRGGLSYNEQFF
cdr3_nt: TGTGCCACCATTCTGCGAGGGGGATTATCCTACAATGAGCAGTTCTTC

d_call: TRBD1
cdr3_length: 15
v_call: TRBV4-2
clone_size: many
j_call: TRBJ1-6
cdr3_aa: CASSQGGQANSPLHF
cdr3_nt: TGTGCCAGCAGCCAAGGGGGACAGGCTAATTCACCCCTCCACTTT

d_call: -
cdr3_length: 14
v_call: TRBV29-1
clone_size: -
j_call: TRBJ1-1
cdr3_aa: CSVEEGQRNTEAFF
cdr3_nt: TGCAGCGTTGAAGAGGGACAAAGGAACACTGAAGCTTTCTTT

d_call: -
cdr3_length: 13
v_call: TRBV5-6
clone_size: few
j_call: TRBJ1-2
cdr3_aa: CASSLEANYGYTF
cdr3_nt: TGTGCCAGCAGCTTGGAGGCTAACTATGGCTACACCTTC